This TCR beta chain was captured in a study of radiotherapy plus CTLA-4 blockade in lung cancer. Study outcomes and limitations: Subsequent to radiotherapy plus ipilimumab, tumor-derived TCR clones underwent expansion in blood.

As concerns this clone: The antigen remains undetermined.

The method was immunoSEQ multiplex PCR; TCRdb's version includes in-frame clones alone and lacks a portion of them. Of roughly 100,000 clones in the sample, about 85% were seen once. The sample was peripheral blood, taken from a patient treated with radiotherapy plus ipilimumab. This sequence originates from a human donor with non-small cell lung cancer that progressed on radiotherapy plus ipilimumab. Some clones in this sample may be carry-over from other donors' samples.

The CDR3 bases are TGTGCCAGCAGCTTGGGTCGGAGCACAGATACGCAGTATTTT. Its protein product is CASSLGRSTDTQYF. The J gene is TRBJ2-3, the V gene TRBV7-9; D not certain. The germline CDR1 and CDR2 sequences are SEHNR and FQNEAQ (reference sequence). V was pared by 3 bases and J by 0 bases, with 7 bases between. The CDR3 extends over 14 amino acids.